What follows are 21 T cell receptor beta chains derived from one specimen sequenced in a study of PD-L1 blockade in urothelial cancer. This table comes from immunoSEQ multiplex PCR, and its TCRdb copy is limited to in-frame clones, with some not included. The data contain 75,000 to 95,000 clones, 90% of them singletons. Sequenced material: PBMCs, taken around atezolizumab (anti-PD-L1) treatment. These receptors were collected from a man aged 55 to 70 with urothelial cancer.

Only one count was recorded for this clone. This chain uses TRBV13 with TRBJ2-7, with D possibly TRBD2 on 5 matching bases. Germline V gene data show CDR1 as PRHDT and CDR2 as FYEKMQ (reference sequence). The CDR3 length is 16 residues. V lost 5 bases and J 0 bases, leaving 17 bases between the germline ends. In nucleotides, the CDR3 is TGTGCCAGCAGCCCAGCTCTTCGGAGGAGCTCCTACGAGCAGTACTTC. Its translation: CASSPALRRSSYEQYF.

V is TRBV10-3 and J is TRBJ2-1, with D unclear. Trimming took off 7 bases at V and 10 bases at J, with 17 bases between the two ends. This CDR3 contains 13 residues. Looked up from germline, CDR1 is ENHRY and CDR2 is SYGVKD. The CDR3 is CAITATPGSEQFF. The CDR3 DNA is TGTGCCATCACCGCGACTCCCGGGTCGGAGCAGTTCTTC.

This chain joins TRBV19 and TRBJ1-5, with a tentative D call TRBD1 (6 bases). The CDR3 spans 15 residues. Germline V lookup: CDR1 LNHDA, CDR2 SQIVND (reference sequence). V lost 3 bases and J lost 5, with 14 bases in between. The CDR3 DNA sequence: TGTGCCAGTAGTATGCCAGGGGCTGGGGATCAGCCCCAGCATTTT. Translation: CASSMPGAGDQPQHF.

The chain couples TRBV6-5 to TRBJ2-3; TRBD2 matches 11 bases. The CDR3 extends over 15 amino acids. Germline CDR1 and CDR2: MNHEY and SVGAGI. The trim removed 5 bases at V and 4 bases at J, leaving 5 bases unmatched. Here the CDR3 DNA reads TGTGCCAGCAGTAAACTAGCGGGAGTCTCAGATACGCAGTATTTT. It yields the protein CASSKLAGVSDTQYF.

The chain couples TRBV6-1 to TRBJ2-7, with D maybe TRBD1 (6 bases). Trimming stripped 6 bases from V and 1 base from J, with 13 bases between. The CDR3 totals 14 residues. Germline V CDR1 and CDR2: MNHNS, SASEGT. The CDR3 protein is CASRTGSPSYEQYF. CDR3 bases: TGTGCCAGCAGAACAGGGTCCCCTTCCTACGAGCAGTACTTC.

V usage is TRBV4-1 and J usage is TRBJ2-7; no definite D call. The CDR3 totals 15 residues. The germline V gene has CDR1 MGHRA and CDR2 YSYEKL. Trimming took off 0 bases at V and 0 bases at J, with 9 bases between the two ends. CDR3 in DNA: TGCGCCAGCAGCCAAGATTACCGGAGCTCCTACGAGCAGTACTTC. This encodes CASSQDYRSSYEQYF.

The V call is TRBV4-3, the J call TRBJ2-7; 14 bases fit TRBD2. V trimming: 0 bases; J trimming: 6 bases; junction bases outside the gene matches: 10. Germline V gene lookup returns CDR1 LGHNA and CDR2 YSLEER. The CDR3 length is 18 residues. CDR3 nucleotides: TGCGCCAGCAGCCAAGATAGGGGAGGGACTAGCGGGAGACGCGAGCAGTACTTC. It translates to CASSQDRGGTSGRREQYF.

The chain has TRBV19 and TRBJ2-7; 8 nucleotides match TRBD1. This CDR3 region has 14 residues. Looked up from germline, CDR1 is LNHDA and CDR2 is SQIVND (reference sequence). The V gene end was trimmed by 4 bases and the J gene end by 2 bases; junction bases not matched to a gene: 4. The CDR3 protein is CASSTQGGPYEQYF. The CDR3 region has the DNA TGTGCCAGTAGTACACAGGGGGGTCCCTACGAGCAGTACTTC.

This clone turned up a few times. The CDR3 region is CASTNGAYYEQYF. The DNA for the CDR3 is TGTGCCAGCACCAACGGTGCCTATTACGAGCAGTACTTC. The chain is built from TRBV6-5 and TRBJ2-7; D not certain. Looked up from germline, CDR1 is MNHEY and CDR2 is SVGAGI. Trimming stripped 7 bases from V and 4 bases from J, with 14 bases between. There are 13 residues in the CDR3.

As concerns this clone: Germline is not matched at one junction end, which may reflect a read error. The chain carries TRBV5-4 and TRBJ2-3; TRBD2 agrees at 10 bases. This CDR3 is built from 14 residues. CDR1 and CDR2 (germline): SGHNT, YYREEE (reference sequence). CDR3 DNA: TGCGCGTTGGGGCTAGCGGGGGACAAGGATACGCAGTATTTT. As protein: CALGLAGDKDTQYF. Full variable domain (rest looked up from reference TRBV5-4 and TRBJ2-3): ETGVTQSPTHLIKTRGQQVTLRCSSQSGHNTVSWYQQALGQGPQFIFQYYREEENGRGNFPPRFSGLQFPNYSSELNVNALELDDSALYLCALGLAGDKDTQYFGPGTRLTVL.

J is TRBJ2-4 and V is TRBV5-4; 13 nucleotides agree with TRBD2. After removal of 5 bases from V and 2 bases from J, the junction contained 13 bases not matched to a gene. The CDR3 has 19 residues. Germline CDR1 SGHNT, CDR2 YYREEE (reference sequence). The CDR3 sequence: CASSLQLAGGLFSKNIQYF. In DNA, the CDR3 is TGTGCCAGCAGTTTACAACTAGCGGGGGGGCTTTTTTCCAAAAACATTCAGTACTTC.

The V gene is TRBV6-5, the J gene TRBJ1-1, with 7 bases identical to TRBD1. CDR1 and CDR2 (germline): MNHEY, SVGAGI. CDR3 size: 13 residues. V lost 4 bases to trimming and J lost 5 bases; unmatched junction nucleotides: 4. The CDR3 DNA sequence: TGTGCCAGCAGTTGGGACAGAGGAACTGAAGCTTTCTTT. Translating it yields CASSWDRGTEAFF.

The CDR3 bases are TGTGCCAGCACCAAAGGGGACAGTCCAGGATACAATGAGCAGTTCTTC. It codes for CASTKGDSPGYNEQFF. The chain links TRBV7-9 to TRBJ2-1; the match to TRBD1 covers 7 bases. This CDR3 spans 16 amino acids. Germline V gene data show CDR1 as SEHNR and CDR2 as FQNEAQ (reference sequence). Trimming cost V 7 bases and J 4 bases; bases outside gene matches: 13.

This chain links TRBV29-1 with TRBJ2-6; the D is unclear. The length of the CDR3 is 13 residues. Looked up from germline, CDR1 is SQVTM and CDR2 is ANQGSEA. Between the trimmed V and J ends, which lost 4 bases and 1 base, there was a span of 5 bases. The CDR3 region has the DNA TGCAGCGTTGCCAGGTCTGGGGCCAACGTCCTGACTTTC. It translates to CSVARSGANVLTF.

V is TRBV6-5 and J is TRBJ1-1, with D unresolved. The V gene's germline CDR1 is MNHEY and CDR2 SVGAGI. V was pared by 5 bases and J by 1 base, with 14 bases between. The CDR3 runs 15 residues. This CDR3 is CASSNPRSQNTEAFF. In nucleotides, the CDR3 is TGTGCCAGCAGTAATCCAAGAAGCCAGAACACTGAAGCTTTCTTT.

V and J are TRBV7-2 and TRBJ2-4; 10 bases match TRBD1. V was pared by 5 bases and J by 7 bases, with 5 bases of the junction left unmatched. Germline lookup yields CDR1 SGHTA and CDR2 FQGNSA. The CDR3 spans 14 residues. The CDR3 nucleotides read TGTGCCAGCAGCACCGGGACAGGGGTGAACATTCAGTACTTC. Residues: CASSTGTGVNIQYF.

The V and J genes are TRBV5-6 and TRBJ2-2; unclear D gene. V dropped 0 bases and J dropped 8 bases, with 17 bases sitting between them. The length of the CDR3 is 16 residues. Germline V gene data show CDR1 as SGHDT and CDR2 as YYEEEE. As DNA, the CDR3 is TGTGCCAGCAGCTTGGCCCTCCGTACCCCCGGGGGGGAGCTGTTTTTT. Translating it yields CASSLALRTPGGELFF.

V is TRBV2 and J is TRBJ2-1, with D perhaps TRBD2 (5 bases). V was trimmed by 7 bases and J by 4 bases, leaving 11 bases between them. This CDR3 has 13 amino acids. Germline lookup yields CDR1 SNHLY and CDR2 FYNNEI. CDR3 sequence (DNA): TGTGCCAGCAAACTAGAGGGATACAATGAGCAGTTCTTC. Protein product: CASKLEGYNEQFF.

Here the CDR3 DNA reads TGTGCCAGCAGTTTATTAGGGACAGTGAACACTGAAGCTTTCTTT. Protein product: CASSLLGTVNTEAFF. This chain connects TRBV28 to TRBJ1-1, with 7 bases aligning to TRBD1. CDR1 is MDHEN, CDR2 SYDVKM, per germline. The trim removed 1 base at V and 0 bases at J, leaving 2 bases unmatched. This CDR3 has 15 residues.

This chain connects TRBV19 to TRBJ1-2; maybe TRBD1 (6 bases). The germline gives CDR1 LNHDA, CDR2 SQIVND (reference sequence). The CDR3 extends over 14 amino acids. Trimming took off 6 bases at V and 7 bases at J, with 18 bases between the two ends. The DNA of the CDR3 is TGTGCCAGTAGGGGGATGCAGGGGAAGGGTGGCTACACCTTC. Protein sequence: CASRGMQGKGGYTF.

The V and J genes are TRBV5-1 and TRBJ1-3; 11 bases line up with TRBD1. In germline, CDR1 is SGHRS, CDR2 YFSETQ. This CDR3 is 14 amino acids long. V gave up 4 bases and J gave up 9 bases; unmatched junction bases: 6. The CDR3 loop is CASSGGDRGATIYF. The CDR3 DNA reads TGCGCCAGCAGCGGCGGGGACAGGGGGGCCACCATATATTTT. The whole variable domain, filled in from reference TRBV5-1 and TRBJ1-3, reads KAGVTQTPRYLIKTRGQQVTLSCSPISGHRSVSWYQQTPGQGLQFLFEYFSETQRNKGNFPGRFSGRQFSNSRSEMNVSTLELGDSALYLCASSGGDRGATIYFGEGSWLTVV.